This is a list of T cell receptor beta chains from one sample in a study of cytomegalovirus exposure and HLA in healthy donors. Clones were sequenced by immunoSEQ multiplex PCR, and TCRdb holds only the in-frame ones, with some missing. The sample data list more than 75,000 clones. Specimen: PBMCs. Every receptor here comes from a man aged 45 to 65 in good health and CMV-seropositive. CDR3s include the opening cysteine and the closing phenylalanine or tryptophan. Each record gives: CDR3 protein, CDR3 DNA, D gene, J gene, CDR3 length, V gene. D genes are given only for firm matches.

CASSGVAGGTSGQETQYF TGTGCCAGCAGCGGGGTAGCGGGCGGGACTAGCGGACAAGAGACCCAGTACTTC TRBD2 TRBJ2-5 18 TRBV7-9
CASSYSAGHVETQYF TGTGCCAGCAGTTACTCCGCAGGGCATGTGGAGACCCAGTACTTC - TRBJ2-5 15 TRBV6-6
CASSRGQGDTEAFF TGTGCCAGCAGCCGTGGACAGGGAGACACTGAAGCTTTCTTT TRBD1 TRBJ1-1 14 TRBV9
CASSPNTNEQFF TGTGCCAGCTCACCGAACACAAATGAGCAGTTCTTC - TRBJ2-1 12 TRBV18
CASSQGQRRAGEQFF TGTGCCAGCAGCCAAGGACAGAGGAGGGCAGGTGAGCAGTTCTTC - TRBJ2-1 15 TRBV14
CASSLLAGGDNEQFF TGTGCCAGCAGTTTACTGGCGGGAGGGGACAATGAGCAGTTCTTC TRBD2 TRBJ2-1 15 TRBV27
CASSLERGGMNTEAFF TGTGCCAGCAGCCTCGAAAGGGGGGGGATGAACACTGAAGCTTTCTTT - TRBJ1-1 16 TRBV5-6
CASSPYSLTGGDKDYGYTF TGTGCCAGCTCACCGTATAGCCTCACAGGGGGGGATAAGGACTATGGCTACACCTTC TRBD1 TRBJ1-2 19 TRBV18
CASSPGRGSTEAFF TGTGCCAGCAGCCCCGGGCGGGGTTCCACTGAAGCTTTCTTT - TRBJ1-1 14 TRBV7-9
CASANKGTNTGELFF TGTGCCAGCGCTAATAAGGGGACTAACACCGGGGAGCTGTTTTTT - TRBJ2-2 15 TRBV9
CASSPGDDTQYF TGTGCCAGCTCACCCGGAGATGATACGCAGTATTTT - TRBJ2-3 12 TRBV18
CASSLLAGGGSTDTQYF TGTGCCAGCAGCTTACTAGCGGGAGGAGGGAGCACAGATACGCAGTATTTT TRBD2 TRBJ2-3 17 TRBV7-3
CASSLGGGDQPQHF TGCGCCAGCAGCTTGGGGGGAGGGGATCAGCCCCAGCATTTT - TRBJ1-5 14 TRBV5-1
CASSITEGPEAFF TGTGCCAGCAGTATAACGGAGGGACCTGAAGCTTTCTTT - TRBJ1-1 13 TRBV2
CASSDGLAETQYF TGTGCCAGCAGTGACGGACTCGCGGAGACCCAGTACTTC - TRBJ2-5 13 TRBV6-1
CASSPAYRASNQPQHF TGTGCCAGTAGTCCAGCATACAGAGCTAGCAATCAGCCCCAGCATTTT - TRBJ1-5 16 TRBV19
CASSQQGSNYGYTF TGTGCCAGCAGCCAACAGGGATCTAACTATGGCTACACCTTC - TRBJ1-2 14 TRBV4-2
CASSLDTNPADVTGFF TGTGCCAGCAGCTTAGACACCAACCCGGCGGATGTCACCGGATTCTTC - TRBJ2-1 16 TRBV7-9
CASSPTGGFQPQHF TGTGCCAGCTCACCAACAGGGGGCTTTCAGCCCCAGCATTTT TRBD1 TRBJ1-5 14 TRBV18
CASSESGRSYEQYF TGTGCCAGCAGTGAATCGGGAAGGTCCTACGAGCAGTACTTC - TRBJ2-7 14 TRBV25-1
CASSPGLAGYNEQFF TGTGCCAGCAGCCCCGGGCTAGCGGGATACAATGAGCAGTTCTTC TRBD2 TRBJ2-1 15 TRBV14
CASSYYHRGGGNTIYF TGTGCCAGCAGTTACTATCACAGGGGGGGTGGAAACACCATATATTTT TRBD1 TRBJ1-3 16 TRBV6-5
CASSLYGVGETQYF TGCGCCAGCAGCTTGTACGGAGTCGGAGAGACCCAGTACTTC - TRBJ2-5 14 TRBV5-1
CASSPTGNTGELFF TGTGCCAGCAGCCCGACAGGGAACACCGGGGAGCTGTTTTTT - TRBJ2-2 14 TRBV7-9
CASSTGNTGELFF TGTGCCAGCAGTACAGGGAACACCGGGGAGCTGTTTTTT - TRBJ2-2 13 TRBV6-6
CACTGTVATNEKLFF TGTGCCTGCACCGGGACAGTTGCAACTAATGAAAAACTGTTTTTT TRBD1 TRBJ1-4 15 TRBV30
CASSIGVLRGTNEKLFF TGTGCCAGTAGTATAGGGGTACTAAGAGGAACTAATGAAAAACTGTTTTTT - TRBJ1-4 17 TRBV19
CASSSPGGAMVPEAFF TGTGCCAGCAGTTCCCCGGGGGGGGCGATGGTCCCTGAAGCTTTCTTT - TRBJ1-1 16 TRBV27
CASSSSFGLAGWEQFF TGTGCCAGCAGTTCCTCGTTTGGACTAGCCGGGTGGGAGCAGTTCTTC TRBD2 TRBJ2-1 16 TRBV2